Shown below are 8 T cell receptor beta chains from a single sample sequenced in a study of blood T cells in healthy people across ages (dated by TCRdb to between 2014 and 2017). Receptor libraries were prepared by 5' RACE. For sequencing, an Illumina HiSeq 2500 was employed. A second PCR of roughly 6 to 12 cycles was run with a J-beta primer mix and a sample-barcoded 5' primer. TCRdb trimmed public reads at Q25 via fastp, called clones via MiXCR and kept in-frame beta chains. Entries are consolidated by CDR3 protein sequence, retaining the most common genes and DNA. This sample has about 1.8 million distinct CDR3 sequences in its table, and around 48% of those were observed once. Of the sample, over 2% falls within the top ten clones. Sequencing was done on a sample of blood. The receptors derive from a woman in her 40s in good health.

This clonotype was observed a few times. The chain recombines TRBV7-2 with TRBJ2-3, with D possibly being TRBD1 (6 bases). V was pared by 6 bases and J by 9 bases, with 13 bases between. This CDR3 spans 12 amino acids. CDR1 and CDR2 from the germline V gene are SGHTA and FQGNSA. The CDR3 nucleotides are TGTGCCAGCAGACGGGACACGTTAACGCAGTATTTT. Its translation is CASRRDTLTQYF.

A few counts support this clonotype. The CDR3 region has the DNA TGTGCCAGCAGTACGGGACTGCTAAGAACTGGGGCCAACGTCCTGACTTTC. Amino acid sequence: CASSTGLLRTGANVLTF. The rearrangement links TRBV12-3 or TRBV12-4 to TRBJ2-6, with a possible D match to TRBD2 (6 bases). Trimming cost V 5 bases and J 2 bases, with 16 bases left between them. The CDR3 contains 17 residues.

This chain connects TRBV20-1 to TRBJ1-2; no firm D call. Trimming left V 1 base short and J 7 bases short, with 7 bases between. The CDR3 is 11 residues long. Germline V lookup: CDR1 DFQATT, CDR2 SNEGSKA (reference sequence). The CDR3 bases are TGCAGTGCTAGAGGGTTAGCTGGCTACACCTTC. Its translation is CSARGLAGYTF.

This chain links TRBV7-9 with TRBJ2-7, with 12 nucleotides matching TRBD2. This CDR3 region has 17 residues. The trim removed 1 base at V and 3 bases at J, leaving 7 bases unmatched. Germline values: CDR1 SEHNR, CDR2 FQNEAQ (reference sequence). CDR3 nucleotide sequence: TGTGCCAGCAGCTTAGTAAAGGCACTAGCGGGGGGCTACGAGCAGTACTTC. Translation: CASSLVKALAGGYEQYF.

The rearrangement links TRBV21-1 to TRBJ2-1; no DNA check was done on the table's D call, TRBD2. TRBV21-1 is flagged as a pseudogene. The CDR3 runs to 19 residues. DNA for the CDR3: TGTGCCAGCAGCAAAGCTTGGGTGACTAGCGGGGGGGCCCACAATGAGCAGTTCTTC. As protein: CASSKAWVTSGGAHNEQFF.

This clonotype has only a few counts. V and J are TRBV4-1 and TRBJ2-1; D not resolved. In germline, CDR1 is MGHRA, CDR2 YSYEKL. The V end lost 0 bases, the J end lost 12 bases, and 15 bases lay between the germline ends. CDR3 length: 14 residues. The CDR3 sequence: CASSQDEIGRWQFF. The CDR3 DNA is TGCGCCAGCAGCCAAGACGAAATTGGGCGGTGGCAGTTCTTC.

The chain combines TRBV20-1 with TRBJ2-5; D might be TRBD1 (6 bases). There are 11 residues in the CDR3. V gave up 7 bases and J gave up 1 base, with 7 bases separating them. Germline V lookup: CDR1 DFQATT, CDR2 SNEGSKA (reference sequence). This chain's CDR3 is CSGTVQETQYF. In DNA, the CDR3 is TGCAGTGGGACAGTCCAAGAGACCCAGTACTTC.

The CDR3 region has the DNA TGTGCCACCAGTACCACTAGCGCGGGGGCCAAAAACATTCAGTACTTC. Translating gives CATSTTSAGAKNIQYF. The chain carries TRBV24-1 and TRBJ2-4; 7 nucleotides line up with TRBD2. This CDR3 has 16 amino acids. CDR1 KGHDR and CDR2 SFDVKD come from the germline V gene. J gave up 1 base and V 6 bases, and 8 bases lay outside the gene matches.